This TCR beta chain was observed in a study of blood T cell repertoires in COVID-19. Across the whole study: Acute and convalescent COVID-19 samples came from the United States, Italy and Spain. T cells, B-cell-depleted T cells, or PBMCs provided the cDNA or gDNA that served as material.

This clone was found once. As handled by the study authors: It was from reference gene primer amplification that nucleated cell counts were estimated. Measured with immunoSEQ multiplex PCR; TCRdb has only the in-frame clones, and not every one. V, J and clone size are taken as reported in that table, and D and trimming were inferred from the DNA itself. The table records around 110,000 clones, approximately 80% of them present only once. CDR3 length equals 17 residues. J was trimmed by 3 bases and V by 6 bases; bases with no gene match: 12. Germline V lookup: CDR1 KGHSH, CDR2 LQKENI. The chain combines TRBV18 with TRBJ2-4, with 9 positions matching TRBD2. Sequences were obtained from peripheral blood. The source of this sequence is a man in his sixties or seventies with active or convalescent COVID-19. The CDR3 sequence: CASSPKTSGQDKNIQYF. For the CDR3, the DNA is TGTGCCAGCTCGCCAAAAACTAGCGGGCAAGACAAAAACATTCAGTACTTC. The variable domain in full, completed from reference TRBV18 and TRBJ2-4, reads NAGVMQNPRHLVRRRGQEARLRCSPMKGHSHVYWYRQLPEEGLKFMVYLQKENIIDESGMPKERFSAEFPKEGPSILRIQQVVRGDSAAYFCASSPKTSGQDKNIQYFGAGTRLSVL.